This is a list of T cell receptor beta chains from one sample in a study of cytomegalovirus exposure and HLA in healthy donors. Assay: immunoSEQ multiplex PCR; the TCRdb copy retains only in-frame clones and omits some. The sample lists around 240,000 clones, about four fifths occurring once. Source material: PBMCs. The receptors derive from a middle-aged woman in good health and CMV-seropositive. Each CDR3 is given with its conserved first and last residue. A D gene is named only where the DNA matches it firmly. For some rows the clone size is stated as once, few or many, or as a class when expanded; others skip it.

cdr3_nt | cdr3_aa | v_call | d_call | j_call | clone_size
TGTGCCAGCAGCTTACAGGGGATAAGACAAGAGACCCAGTACTTC | CASSLQGIRQETQYF | TRBV7-8 | . | TRBJ2-5 | .
TGCGCCAGCAGCCAAGATCATGGGCCTACTGGGAACACCATATATTTT | CASSQDHGPTGNTIYF | TRBV4-3 | . | TRBJ1-3 | .
TGTGCCAGCAGCCCATCTGCTCGGACTAGGGCCTACGAGCAGTACTTC | CASSPSARTRAYEQYF | TRBV5-4 | TRBD2 | TRBJ2-7 | .
TGCGCCAGCAGCTATGAACCGCGAAGAGACTACACCTTC | CASSYEPRRDYTF | TRBV5-1 | . | TRBJ1-2 | .
TGCAGCGTTGACGTAGCGCGAGGCGAGCAGTACTTC | CSVDVARGEQYF | TRBV29-1 | . | TRBJ2-7 | .
TGCGCCAGCAGCTTGGAGCCTCAGGCAGGGAAATACGAGCAGTACTTC | CASSLEPQAGKYEQYF | TRBV5-1 | . | TRBJ2-7 | .
TGTGCCAGCTCTGGACAGGGGACTTCCTATGGCTACACCTTC | CASSGQGTSYGYTF | TRBV18 | TRBD1 | TRBJ1-2 | .
TGTGCCAGCAGCGCCCCTGGGGGGGGAGAGGACGGCTACACCTTC | CASSAPGGGEDGYTF | TRBV5-5 | . | TRBJ1-2 | .
TGTGCCAGCAGCGTAGGTCAGGGGAATGAAAAACTGTTTTTT | CASSVGQGNEKLFF | TRBV9 | . | TRBJ1-4 | few
TGTGCTAGTGGTTTAAATACGGGGGAGACCCAGTACTTC | CASGLNTGETQYF | TRBV12-5 | . | TRBJ2-5 | .
TGTGCCTGGACGCCCCCTCACCGGGACCCCGTGGGGGGCACTGAAGCTTTCTTT | CAWTPPHRDPVGGTEAFF | TRBV30 | . | TRBJ1-1 | .
TGTGCCAGCAGCAAACAAGATTCACCCCTCCACTTT | CASSKQDSPLHF | TRBV7-9 | . | TRBJ1-6 | once
TGTGCCAGGGACGGACTGTCCACCGGGGAGCTGTTTTTT | CARDGLSTGELFF | TRBV21-1 | . | TRBJ2-2 | .
TGTGCCAGCGGCGATGGGACAGGGGGGGCCGGGGAGCTGTTTTTT | CASGDGTGGAGELFF | TRBV5-6 | TRBD1 | TRBJ2-2 | .
TGTGCCAGCAGCTTAGATCGTGTGTCTAGCGGGAGTACAGATACGCAGTATTTT | CASSLDRVSSGSTDTQYF | TRBV11-3 | TRBD2 | TRBJ2-3 | .